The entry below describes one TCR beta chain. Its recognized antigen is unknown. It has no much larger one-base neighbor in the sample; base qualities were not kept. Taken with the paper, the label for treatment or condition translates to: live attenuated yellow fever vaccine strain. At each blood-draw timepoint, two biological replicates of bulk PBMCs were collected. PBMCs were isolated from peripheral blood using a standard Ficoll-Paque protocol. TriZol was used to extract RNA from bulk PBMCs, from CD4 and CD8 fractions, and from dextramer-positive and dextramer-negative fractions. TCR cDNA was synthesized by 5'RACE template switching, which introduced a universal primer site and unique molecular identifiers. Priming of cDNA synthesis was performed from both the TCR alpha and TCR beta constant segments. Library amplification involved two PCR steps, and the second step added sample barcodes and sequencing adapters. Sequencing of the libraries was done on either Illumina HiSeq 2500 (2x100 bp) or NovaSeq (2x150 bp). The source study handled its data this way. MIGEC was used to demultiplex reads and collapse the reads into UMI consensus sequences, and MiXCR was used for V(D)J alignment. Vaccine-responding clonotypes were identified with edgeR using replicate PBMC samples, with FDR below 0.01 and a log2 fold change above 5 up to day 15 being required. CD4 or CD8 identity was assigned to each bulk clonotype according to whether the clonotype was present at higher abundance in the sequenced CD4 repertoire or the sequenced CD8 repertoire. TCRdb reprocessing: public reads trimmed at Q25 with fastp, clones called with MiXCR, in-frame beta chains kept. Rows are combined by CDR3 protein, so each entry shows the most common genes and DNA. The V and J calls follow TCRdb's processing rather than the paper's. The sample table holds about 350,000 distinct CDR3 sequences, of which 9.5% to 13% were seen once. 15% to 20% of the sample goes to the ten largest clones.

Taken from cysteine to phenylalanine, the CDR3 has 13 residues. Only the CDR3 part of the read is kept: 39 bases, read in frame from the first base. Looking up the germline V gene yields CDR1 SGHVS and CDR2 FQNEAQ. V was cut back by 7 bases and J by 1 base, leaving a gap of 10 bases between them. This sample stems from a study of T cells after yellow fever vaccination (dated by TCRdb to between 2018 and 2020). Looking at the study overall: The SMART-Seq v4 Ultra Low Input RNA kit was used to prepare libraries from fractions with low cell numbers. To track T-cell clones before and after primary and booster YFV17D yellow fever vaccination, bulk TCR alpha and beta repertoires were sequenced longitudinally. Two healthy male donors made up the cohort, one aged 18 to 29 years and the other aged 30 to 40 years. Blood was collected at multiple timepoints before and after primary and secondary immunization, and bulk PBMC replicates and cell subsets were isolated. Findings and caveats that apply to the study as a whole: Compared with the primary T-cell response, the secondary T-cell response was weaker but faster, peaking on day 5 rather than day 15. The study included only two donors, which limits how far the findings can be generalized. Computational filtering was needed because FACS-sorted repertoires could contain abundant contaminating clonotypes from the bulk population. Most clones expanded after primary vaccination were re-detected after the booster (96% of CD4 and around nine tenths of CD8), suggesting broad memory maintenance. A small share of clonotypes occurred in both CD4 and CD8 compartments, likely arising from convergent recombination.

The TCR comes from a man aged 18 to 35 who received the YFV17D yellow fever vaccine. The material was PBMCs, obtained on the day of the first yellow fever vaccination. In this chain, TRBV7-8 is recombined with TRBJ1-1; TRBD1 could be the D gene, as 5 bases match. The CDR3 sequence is CASNQGRNTEAFF. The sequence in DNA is TGTGCCAGCAACCAGGGTAGGAACACTGAAGCTTTCTTT.